This T cell receptor beta chain was documented in a study of blood T cell repertoires in COVID-19. Looking at the study overall: Samples came from the United States, Italy and Spain, spanning acute and convalescent COVID-19. PBMCs, B-cell-depleted T cells, or T cells provided the cDNA or gDNA that made up the material.

The germline V gene encodes CDR1 SGHNT and CDR2 YENEEA. The CDR3 is 14 amino acids. The V segment lost 5 bases and the J segment 7 bases; nucleotides outside the gene matches: 5. In the source study's methods: Counts of nucleated cells, estimated from reference gene primer amplification, were obtained. The table came from immunoSEQ multiplex PCR; TCRdb's copy has only in-frame clones and leaves some out. V and J calls and clone size are given by that table; D and trimming were obtained from the DNA. The table lists 53,000 or so clones, around 76% of them singletons. This clonotype was sampled from a man in his fifties with active or convalescent COVID-19. This sequence joins TRBV11-3 and TRBJ2-2, with 9 bases matching TRBD1. Sequencing was done on a sample of peripheral blood. CDR3 sequence reads: CASSLTGGVGELFF. The CDR3 nucleotides read TGTGCCAGCAGCCTGACAGGGGGTGTCGGGGAGCTGTTTTTT.